Described below is a single T cell receptor beta chain sequence and its context. Antigen: not known. Tens of thousands of T cell genomes, or roughly 200 ng DNA, went into the sorted-subset replicate PCRs. Sequencing used immunoSEQ multiplex PCR; TCRdb keeps in-frame clones, though not all of them. The sample has roughly 2.4 million clones, 90% to 96% seen once. The source of the sample is a study of shared clonotypes between healthy human individuals. Study as a whole: Aged 18 to 49, the donors were a couple of women and a few men. Donors had three CD4 naive, three CD4 memory, two CD8 naive and one CD8 memory plate apiece. General study findings and limits: Non-shared clonotypes had lower generation probabilities than clonotypes shared by all four sorted-subset donors.

The material sequenced was naive CD4+ T cells sorted from blood. The subset: CD45RA+ positively selected. The origin of this receptor is a man between 18 and 29 years old in good health.

CDR3 in amino acids: CASSPRPKADTQYF. As DNA, the CDR3 is TGTGCCAGCTCACCACGACCGAAAGCGGATACGCAGTATTTT. The rearrangement links TRBV18 to TRBJ2-3, with D unresolved. Trimming stripped 1 base from V and 6 bases from J, with 11 bases between. This CDR3 is 14 amino acids long. The V gene's germline CDR1 is KGHSH and CDR2 LQKENI.